This paragraph covers one T cell receptor beta chain sequence. This entry belongs to a study of OX40 agonist ivuxolimab in advanced cancers. The method was immunoSEQ multiplex PCR; TCRdb's version includes in-frame clones alone and lacks a portion of them. In the table there are fewer than 85,000 clones, 70% to 90% of which are singletons. CDR3 length equals 15 residues. The germline V gene encodes CDR1 SGHRS and CDR2 YFSETQ. V lost 1 base to trimming and J lost 2 bases, with 10 bases between them. The chain employs TRBV5-1 and TRBJ2-1; possibly TRBD1 for D (6 bases). This clonotype originated in an adult with an advanced solid tumor such as melanoma, head and neck, liver or kidney cancer. The material sequenced was CD4+ or CD8+ T cells sorted from blood, taken in a trial of the OX40 agonist ivuxolimab. The CDR3 coding sequence is TGCGCCAGCAGCTTGTCCCCAGGGGCCTACAATGAGCAGTTCTTC. Translation gives CASSLSPGAYNEQFF. Based on the CDR3 plus reference TRBV5-1 and TRBJ2-1, the full variable domain is KAGVTQTPRYLIKTRGQQVTLSCSPISGHRSVSWYQQTPGQGLQFLFEYFSETQRNKGNFPGRFSGRQFSNSRSEMNVSTLELGDSALYLCASSLSPGAYNEQFFGPGTRLTVL.